Listed below are T cell receptor beta chains from one sample, sequenced in a study of blood T cell repertoires in COVID-19. Using immunoSEQ multiplex PCR, the repertoire was profiled, and TCRdb retains in-frame clones only, with some absent. The sample carries 60,000 to 70,000 clones, approximately 86% recorded once. Sequences were obtained from peripheral blood. The receptor source for this set is a man aged 35 to 55 with COVID-19, enrolled during active disease. CDR3s leave out the opening cysteine and the closing phenylalanine or tryptophan.

14,TRBJ1-5,TRBV28,ASSRPRYRGRQPQH
9,TRBJ1-1,TRBV28,ASSSDSEAF
11,TRBJ2-2,TRBV6-5,ASRTDYTGELF
13,TRBJ2-6,TRBV6-5,ASSLGQAGANVLT
11,TRBJ1-2,TRBV13,ASSLNRGYGYT
13,TRBJ2-1,TRBV6-5,ASSTGGFSYNEQF
11,TRBJ1-3,TRBV29-1,SVVKGAGNTIY
11,TRBJ2-4,TRBV6-5,ASKTTGTGIQY
14,TRBJ2-1,TRBV27,ASSLSFRGSYNEQF
12,TRBJ1-4,TRBV30,AWSVGLGGEKLF
11,TRBJ2-1,TRBV19,ASSIGTGDEQF
13,TRBJ2-5,TRBV5-4,ASSPLTGYQETQY